This T cell receptor beta chain was obtained from a study of blood T cell repertoires in COVID-19. Study summary: Sites in the United States, Italy and Spain provided acute and convalescent COVID-19 samples. Sources were T cells, B-cell-depleted T cells, or PBMCs; the material itself was cDNA or gDNA.

Authors' methods: Nucleated cell number was recorded as an estimate derived from reference gene primer amplification. Some clones are missing from TCRdb's copy, which holds only in-frame ones; the method was immunoSEQ multiplex PCR. For V, J and clone size, that table is used; D and trimming come from the DNA. This table holds some 210,000 clones, around 80% found once. The CDR3 has 15 amino acids. V gave up 2 bases and J gave up 0 bases, with 11 bases separating them. Germline assignment: CDR1 KGHSH and CDR2 LQKENI. This TCR derives from a middle-aged woman with acute or convalescent COVID-19. Input material: peripheral blood. The J gene is TRBJ2-7, the V gene TRBV18, with D perhaps matching TRBD1 (6 bases). CDR3 sequence reads: CASSPEGVSSYEQYF. The CDR3 DNA reads as TGTGCCAGCTCACCAGAGGGGGTTAGCTCCTACGAGCAGTACTTC. The whole variable domain, remainder taken from reference TRBV18 and TRBJ2-7, is NAGVMQNPRHLVRRRGQEARLRCSPMKGHSHVYWYRQLPEEGLKFMVYLQKENIIDESGMPKERFSAEFPKEGPSILRIQQVVRGDSAAYFCASSPEGVSSYEQYFGPGTRLTVT.